Following are 2 T cell receptor beta chains from one sample sequenced in a study of blood T cell repertoires in COVID-19. The repertoire was sequenced with immunoSEQ multiplex PCR; TCRdb's copy has only in-frame clones and lacks some. The sample includes 170,000 or so clones, about 86% of them seen just once. Sequencing was done on a sample of peripheral blood. The receptors originated from a man between 45 and 60 years old with active or convalescent COVID-19.

The sample holds one count of this clone. The J gene is TRBJ1-2, the V gene TRBV12-3 or TRBV12-4, with a tentative D call TRBD1 (6 bases). This CDR3 spans 13 amino acids. V lost 3 bases, J lost 10 bases, and 15 bases lay in between. The CDR3 is CASSLDSFRVYTF. The CDR3 region has the DNA TGTGCCAGCAGTTTGGACAGTTTTCGTGTCTACACCTTC.

The J gene is TRBJ2-5, the V gene TRBV6-2 or TRBV6-3, with 7 bases that match TRBD2. CDR3 length: 17 amino acids. Trimming removed 8 bases from V and 2 bases from J; junction bases left unmatched: 17. Per germline, CDR1 MNHEY and CDR2 SVGEGT. The chain's CDR3 is CASGPVRLALRQETQYF. In nucleotides, the CDR3 is TGTGCCAGCGGCCCCGTTCGACTAGCACTCAGACAAGAGACCCAGTACTTC.